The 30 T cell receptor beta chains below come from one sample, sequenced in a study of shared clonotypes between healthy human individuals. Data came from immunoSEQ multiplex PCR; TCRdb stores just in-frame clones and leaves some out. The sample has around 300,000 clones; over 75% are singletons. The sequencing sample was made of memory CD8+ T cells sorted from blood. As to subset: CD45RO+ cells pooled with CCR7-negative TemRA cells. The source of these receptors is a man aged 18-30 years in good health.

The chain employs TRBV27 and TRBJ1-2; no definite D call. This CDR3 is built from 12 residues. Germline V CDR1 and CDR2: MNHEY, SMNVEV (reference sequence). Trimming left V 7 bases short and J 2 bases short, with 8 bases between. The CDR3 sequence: CASISPNYGYTF. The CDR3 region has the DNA TGTGCCAGCATTTCGCCCAACTATGGCTACACCTTC.

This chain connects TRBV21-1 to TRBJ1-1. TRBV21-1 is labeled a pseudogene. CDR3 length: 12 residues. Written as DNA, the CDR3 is TGTGCCAGCATCCCGAACGGAGCACTTGCTTTCTTT. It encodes CASIPNGALAFF.

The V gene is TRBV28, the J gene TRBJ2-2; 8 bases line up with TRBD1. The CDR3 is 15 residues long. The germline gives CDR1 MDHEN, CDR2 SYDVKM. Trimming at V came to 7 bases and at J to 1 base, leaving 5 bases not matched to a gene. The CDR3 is CASIPTGGNTGELFF. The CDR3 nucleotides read TGTGCCAGCATTCCAACAGGGGGGAACACCGGGGAGCTGTTTTTT.

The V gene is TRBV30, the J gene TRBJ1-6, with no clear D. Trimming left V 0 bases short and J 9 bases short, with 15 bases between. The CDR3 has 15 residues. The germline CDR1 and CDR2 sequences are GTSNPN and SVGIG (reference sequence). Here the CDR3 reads CAWSVPMPAGSPLHF. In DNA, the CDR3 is TGTGCCTGGAGTGTCCCGATGCCGGCGGGTTCACCCCTCCACTTT.

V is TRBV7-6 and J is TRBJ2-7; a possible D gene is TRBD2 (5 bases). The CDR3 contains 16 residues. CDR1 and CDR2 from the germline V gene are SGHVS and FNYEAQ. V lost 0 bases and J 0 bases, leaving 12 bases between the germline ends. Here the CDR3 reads CASSLAEAAFSYEQYF. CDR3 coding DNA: TGTGCCAGCAGCTTAGCGGAAGCGGCCTTCTCCTACGAGCAGTACTTC.

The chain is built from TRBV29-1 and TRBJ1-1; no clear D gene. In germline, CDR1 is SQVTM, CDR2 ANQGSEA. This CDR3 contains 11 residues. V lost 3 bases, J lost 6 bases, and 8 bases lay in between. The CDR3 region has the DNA TGCAGCGTTGAGTGGAGGGCTGAAGCTTTCTTT. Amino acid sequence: CSVEWRAEAFF.

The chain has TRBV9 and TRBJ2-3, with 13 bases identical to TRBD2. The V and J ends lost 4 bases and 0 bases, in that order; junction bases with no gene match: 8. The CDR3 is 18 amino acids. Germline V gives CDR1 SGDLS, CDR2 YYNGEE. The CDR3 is CASSSGLAGRYSTDTQYF. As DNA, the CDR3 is TGTGCCAGCAGCTCGGGACTAGCGGGAAGGTATAGCACAGATACGCAGTATTTT.

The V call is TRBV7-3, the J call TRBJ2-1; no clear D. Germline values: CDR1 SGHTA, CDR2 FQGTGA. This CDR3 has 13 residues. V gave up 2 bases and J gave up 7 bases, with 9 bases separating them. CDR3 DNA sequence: TGTGCCAGCAGCTTAGGTAGTAGGAATGAGCAGTTCTTC. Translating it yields CASSLGSRNEQFF.

The CDR3 sequence is CASSWGQIVTDTQYF. The CDR3 DNA reads TGTGCCAGCAGCTGGGGACAGATAGTCACAGATACGCAGTATTTT. V gene TRBV5-6 combines with J gene TRBJ2-3; 7 bases line up with TRBD1. The ends lost 3 bases at V and 2 bases at J; junction bases unmatched: 6. The length of the CDR3 is 15 residues. In germline, CDR1 is SGHDT, CDR2 YYEEEE.

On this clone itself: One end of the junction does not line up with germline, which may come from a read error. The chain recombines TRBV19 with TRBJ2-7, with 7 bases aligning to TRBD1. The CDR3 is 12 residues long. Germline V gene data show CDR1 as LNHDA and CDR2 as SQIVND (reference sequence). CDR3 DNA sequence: TGTGCCAGTAGTGCTCCGGGACAGTCCCCACTCTTC. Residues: CASSAPGQSPLF.

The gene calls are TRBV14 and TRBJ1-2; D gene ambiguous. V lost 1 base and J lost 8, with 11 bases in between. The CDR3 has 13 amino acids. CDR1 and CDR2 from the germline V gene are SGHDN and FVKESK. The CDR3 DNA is TGTGCCAGCAGCCAAGCCCCCACGGACGGCTACACCTTC. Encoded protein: CASSQAPTDGYTF.

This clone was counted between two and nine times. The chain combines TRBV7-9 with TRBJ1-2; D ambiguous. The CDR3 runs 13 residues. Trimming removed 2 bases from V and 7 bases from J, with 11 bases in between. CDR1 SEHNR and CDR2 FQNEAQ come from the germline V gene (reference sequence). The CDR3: CASSLTNDFGYTF. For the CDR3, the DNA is TGTGCCAGCAGCTTAACGAATGATTTTGGCTACACCTTC.

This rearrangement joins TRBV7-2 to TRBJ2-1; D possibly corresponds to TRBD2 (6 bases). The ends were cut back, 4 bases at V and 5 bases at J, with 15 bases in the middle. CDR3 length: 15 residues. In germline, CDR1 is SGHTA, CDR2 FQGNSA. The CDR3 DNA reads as TGTGCCAGCAGCTACGTCGATAGCGGAGACAATGAGCAGTTCTTC. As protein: CASSYVDSGDNEQFF.

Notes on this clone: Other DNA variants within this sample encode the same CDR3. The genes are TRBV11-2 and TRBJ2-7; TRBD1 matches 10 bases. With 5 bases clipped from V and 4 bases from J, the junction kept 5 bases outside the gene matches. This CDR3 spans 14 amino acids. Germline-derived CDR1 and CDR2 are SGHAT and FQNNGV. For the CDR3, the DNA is TGTGCCAGCAGCCCCGGGACAGGGGCATACGAGCAGTACTTC. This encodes CASSPGTGAYEQYF.

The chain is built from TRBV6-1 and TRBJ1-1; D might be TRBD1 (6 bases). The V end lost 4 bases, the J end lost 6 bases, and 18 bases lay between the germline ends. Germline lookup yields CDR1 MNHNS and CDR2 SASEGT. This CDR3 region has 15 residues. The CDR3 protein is CASSASFTGAAEAFF. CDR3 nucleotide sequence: TGTGCCAGCAGTGCCTCTTTTACGGGGGCGGCTGAAGCTTTCTTT.

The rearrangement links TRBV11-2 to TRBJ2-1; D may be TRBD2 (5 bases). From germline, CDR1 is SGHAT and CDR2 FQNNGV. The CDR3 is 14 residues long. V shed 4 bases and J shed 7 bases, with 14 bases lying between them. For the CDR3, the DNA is TGTGCCAGCAGCTCCCCCGGGGAGTGGAATGAGCAGTTCTTC. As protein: CASSSPGEWNEQFF. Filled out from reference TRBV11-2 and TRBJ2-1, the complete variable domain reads EAGVAQSPRYKIIEKRQSVAFWCNPISGHATLYWYQQILGQGPKLLIQFQNNGVVDDSQLPKDRFSAERLKGVDSTLKIQPAKLEDSAVYLCASSSPGEWNEQFFGPGTRLTVL.

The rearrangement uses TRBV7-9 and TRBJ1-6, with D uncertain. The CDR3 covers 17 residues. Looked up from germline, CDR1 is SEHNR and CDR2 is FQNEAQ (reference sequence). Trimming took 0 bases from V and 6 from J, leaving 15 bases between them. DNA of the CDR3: TGTGCCAGCAGCTTAGCAGGCGGGTCGTTCTCTAATTCACCCCTCCACTTT. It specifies CASSLAGGSFSNSPLHF.

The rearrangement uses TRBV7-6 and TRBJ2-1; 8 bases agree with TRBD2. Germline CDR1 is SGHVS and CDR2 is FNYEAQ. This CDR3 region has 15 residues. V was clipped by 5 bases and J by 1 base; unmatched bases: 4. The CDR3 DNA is TGTGCCAGCAGCCTCAGCGGGAGTTCCTACAATGAGCAGTTCTTC. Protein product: CASSLSGSSYNEQFF.

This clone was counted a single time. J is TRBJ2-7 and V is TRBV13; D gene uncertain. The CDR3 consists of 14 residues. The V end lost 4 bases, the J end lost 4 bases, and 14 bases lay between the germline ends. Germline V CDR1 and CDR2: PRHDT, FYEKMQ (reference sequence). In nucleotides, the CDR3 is TGTGCCAGCAGCTCCGAAGTTTCCCCTTACGAGCAGTACTTC. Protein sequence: CASSSEVSPYEQYF.

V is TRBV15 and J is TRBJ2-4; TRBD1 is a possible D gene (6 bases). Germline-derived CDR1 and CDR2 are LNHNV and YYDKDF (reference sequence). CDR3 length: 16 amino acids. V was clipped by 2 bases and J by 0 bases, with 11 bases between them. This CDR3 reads CATSRRTEEAKNIQYF. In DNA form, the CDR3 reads TGTGCCACCAGCAGACGGACAGAGGAAGCCAAAAACATTCAGTACTTC. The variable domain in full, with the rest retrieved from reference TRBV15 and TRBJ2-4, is DAMVIQNPRYQVTQFGKPVTLSCSQTLNHNVMYWYQQKSSQAPKLLFHYYDKDFNNEADTPDNFQSRRPNTSFCFLDIRSPGLGDTAMYLCATSRRTEEAKNIQYFGAGTRLSVL.

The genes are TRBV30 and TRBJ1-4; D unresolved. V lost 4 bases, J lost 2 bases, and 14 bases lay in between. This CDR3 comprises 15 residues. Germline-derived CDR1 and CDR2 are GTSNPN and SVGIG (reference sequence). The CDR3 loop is CAWTMVGGTNEKLFF. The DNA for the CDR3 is TGTGCCTGGACCATGGTTGGAGGGACTAATGAAAAACTGTTTTTT.

The CDR3 region has the DNA TGTGCCAGCAGCTTAGAGGGGACAGGAGCTTTCTACGAGCAGTACTTC. Its protein product is CASSLEGTGAFYEQYF. The gene calls are TRBV7-2 and TRBJ2-7; 8 bases are shared with TRBD1. Germline lookup yields CDR1 SGHTA and CDR2 FQGNSA. Trimming took 1 base from V and 3 from J; bases not matched to a gene: 8. This CDR3 has 16 residues.

The CDR3 loop is CASSSIVGTEQYF. The CDR3 DNA reads as TGTGCCAGCAGTTCGATTGTAGGGACCGAGCAGTACTTC. V is TRBV27 and J is TRBJ2-7; D possibly matches TRBD1 or TRBD2 (5 bases each). From germline, CDR1 is MNHEY and CDR2 SMNVEV (reference sequence). This CDR3 contains 13 residues. Trimming took off 4 bases at V and 6 bases at J, with 13 bases between the two ends.

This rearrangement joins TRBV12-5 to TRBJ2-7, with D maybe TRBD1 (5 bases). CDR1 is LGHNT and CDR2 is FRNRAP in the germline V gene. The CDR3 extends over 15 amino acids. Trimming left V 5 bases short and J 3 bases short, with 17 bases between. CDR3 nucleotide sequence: TGTGCTAGTGGTCTCAGGGTTAATGGAGACTACGAGCAGTACTTC. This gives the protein CASGLRVNGDYEQYF.

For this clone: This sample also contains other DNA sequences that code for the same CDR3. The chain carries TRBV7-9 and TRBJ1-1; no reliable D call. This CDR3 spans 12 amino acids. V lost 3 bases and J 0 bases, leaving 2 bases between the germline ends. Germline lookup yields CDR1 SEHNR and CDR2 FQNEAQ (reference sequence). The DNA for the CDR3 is TGTGCCAGCAGCTTCATGAACACTGAAGCTTTCTTT. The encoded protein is CASSFMNTEAFF.

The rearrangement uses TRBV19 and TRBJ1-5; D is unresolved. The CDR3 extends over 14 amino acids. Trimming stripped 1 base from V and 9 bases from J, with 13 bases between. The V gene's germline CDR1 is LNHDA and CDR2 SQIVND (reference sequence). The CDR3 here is CASSIGLTIPPQHF. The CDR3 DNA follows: TGTGCCAGTAGTATAGGTTTGACCATTCCGCCCCAGCATTTT.

As DNA, the CDR3 is TGTGCCAGCAGTTCGGATCAGCCCCAGCATTTT. It yields the protein CASSSDQPQHF. J is TRBJ1-5 and V is TRBV6-6; no clear D gene. Germline loops: CDR1 MNHNY, CDR2 SVGAGI (reference sequence). V lost 4 bases to trimming and J lost 5 bases, with 3 bases between them. The CDR3 sequence is 11 residues long.

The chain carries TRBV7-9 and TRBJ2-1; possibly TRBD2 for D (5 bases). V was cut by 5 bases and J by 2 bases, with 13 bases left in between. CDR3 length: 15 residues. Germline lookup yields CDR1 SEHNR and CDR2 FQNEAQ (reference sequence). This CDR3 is CASSLTSLTYNEQFF. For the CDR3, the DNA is TGTGCCAGCAGCCTTACTAGTCTCACCTACAATGAGCAGTTCTTC.

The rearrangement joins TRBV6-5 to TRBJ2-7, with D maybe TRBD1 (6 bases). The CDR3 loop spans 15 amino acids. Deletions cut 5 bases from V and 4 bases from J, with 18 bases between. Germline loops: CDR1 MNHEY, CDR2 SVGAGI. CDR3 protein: CASSVLGTHPYEQYF. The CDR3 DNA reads TGTGCCAGCAGTGTCTTGGGGACACACCCTTACGAGCAGTACTTC.

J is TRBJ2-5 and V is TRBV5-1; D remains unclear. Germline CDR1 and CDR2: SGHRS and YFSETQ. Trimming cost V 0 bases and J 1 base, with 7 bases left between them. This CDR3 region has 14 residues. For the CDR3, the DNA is TGCGCCAGCAGCTTGGTGCCAGCCCAAGAGACCCAGTACTTC. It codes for CASSLVPAQETQYF. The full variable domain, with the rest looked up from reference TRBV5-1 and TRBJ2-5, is KAGVTQTPRYLIKTRGQQVTLSCSPISGHRSVSWYQQTPGQGLQFLFEYFSETQRNKGNFPGRFSGRQFSNSRSEMNVSTLELGDSALYLCASSLVPAQETQYFGPGTRLLVL.